A single sample is the source of the 4 T cell receptor beta chains below, sequenced in a study of vaccination and CD4 T cells after COVID-19 (dated by TCRdb to 2021 to 2024). The library was made by PCR. Sequencing used an Illumina iSeq 100. DNA from cultured CD4+ T cells was subjected to TCR sequencing with the Oncomine TCR Beta short-read assay at the Johns Hopkins FTIC core. The raw public data were reprocessed by TCRdb itself: fastp quality trimming at Q25, MiXCR clonotype calling, in-frame beta chains only. Identical CDR3 protein sequences are pooled into one entry, listed with their most common genes and DNA. The sample table lists approximately 8,800 distinct CDR3 sequences, 61% of them with a count of one. Roughly 35% of the sample is taken by the ten largest. The antigens for these receptors are not known. Sample treatment or condition, as interpreted from the label and publication: approximately nine-day PBMC culture with coronavirus spike peptide pools or control peptides (ViraFEST assay).

The sequenced sample was CD4+ T cells from blood, cultured in vitro. The receptors come from a human donor who had recovered from COVID-19.

V and J are TRBV2 and TRBJ1-5; 9 bases line up with TRBD1. The J segment lost 2 bases and the V segment lost 5 bases, leaving 7 bases of the junction unmatched. The CDR3 has 16 residues. Germline assignment: CDR1 SNHLY and CDR2 FYNNEI. This CDR3 is CASSTGGGVGNQPQHF. CDR3 in DNA: TGTGCCAGCAGTACAGGGGGCGGGGTGGGCAATCAGCCCCAGCATTTT.

The V gene is TRBV2, the J gene TRBJ1-1; D is unresolved. Looked up from germline, CDR1 is SNHLY and CDR2 is FYNNEI. The CDR3 sequence is 16 residues long. Trimming shortened V by 2 bases and J by 1 base, and 14 bases separated the two germline ends. The CDR3 is CASSEMVGRKNTEAFF. CDR3 in DNA: TGTGCCAGCAGTGAAATGGTAGGCAGAAAGAACACTGAAGCTTTCTTT.

The chain uses TRBV20-1 and TRBJ1-1; 8 bases align to TRBD1. CDR3 length: 18 amino acids. The germline V gene has CDR1 DFQATT and CDR2 SNEGSKA (reference sequence). V was pared by 0 bases and J by 4 bases, with 16 bases of the junction left unmatched. The CDR3 loop is CSARDPTGAKGGGTEAFF. CDR3 DNA sequence: TGCAGTGCTAGAGACCCGACAGGGGCAAAAGGGGGTGGCACTGAAGCTTTCTTT.

V gene TRBV19 combines with J gene TRBJ2-2, with D possibly being TRBD1 (6 bases). CDR3 length: 12 amino acids. V was pared by 7 bases and J by 7 bases, with 10 bases between. From germline, CDR1 is LNHDA and CDR2 SQIVND (reference sequence). The CDR3, as DNA: TGTGCCAGTACAGGGGCGTTCGGGGAGCTGTTTTTT. Encoded protein: CASTGAFGELFF. Based on the CDR3 plus reference TRBV19 and TRBJ2-2, the full variable domain is DGGITQSPKYLFRKEGQNVTLSCEQNLNHDAMYWYRQDPGQGLRLIYYSQIVNDFQKGDIAEGYSVSREKKESFPLTVTSAQKNPTAFYLCASTGAFGELFFGEGSRLTVL.